This T cell receptor (beta chain) stems from a study of shared clonotypes between healthy human individuals. Terminally differentiated effector memory CD45RA+ cells were left out of the naive CD8 fraction, which was CD45RO-negative and positively selected for CCR7. Donors comprised healthy HIV-negative adults lacking recent acute infections or vaccinations. Germline loops: CDR1 MNHEY, CDR2 SMNVEV (reference sequence). V gave up 4 bases and J gave up 5 bases, with 15 bases separating them. The CDR3 length is 14 residues. Produced via immunoSEQ multiplex PCR; TCRdb's table is partial and in-frame only. This table holds 550,000 to 650,000 clones, roughly 96% found once.

Sequenced sample: naive CD8+ T cells sorted from blood. The chain uses TRBV27 and TRBJ2-7, with D perhaps matching TRBD2 (6 bases). The sequence was obtained from a woman in her twenties or thirties in good health. The CDR3 DNA sequence: TGTGCCAGCAGTTCACGGGAGAGGTCCCACGAGCAGTACTTC. This codes for CASSSRERSHEQYF.